This TCR beta chain was obtained from a study of blood T cell repertoires in COVID-19. Study information: Acute-phase and convalescent COVID-19 samples originated in the United States, Italy and Spain.

V gave up 0 bases and J gave up 8 bases, with 17 bases separating them. Looked up from germline, CDR1 is LGHNA and CDR2 is YSLEER. The CDR3 sequence is 16 residues long. Enrolment of Seattle patients took place during active infection, and they were followed longitudinally. As handled by the study authors: Counts of nucleated cells, estimated from reference gene primer amplification, were obtained. Produced via immunoSEQ multiplex PCR; TCRdb's table is partial and in-frame only. Clone size and V and J calls were adopted from that table, with D and trimming inferred from the DNA. The table has some 120,000 clones, roughly 74% seen once.

This TCR came from a man older than 75 with COVID-19, enrolled during active disease. The sequenced sample consisted of peripheral blood. V is TRBV4-3 and J is TRBJ1-3, with a tentative D call TRBD1 (5 bases). The CDR3 DNA sequence: TGCGCCAGCAGCCAAGATTGGGGGGGGAGGACGGACACCATATATTTT. It codes for CASSQDWGGRTDTIYF.